Listed below are T cell receptor beta chains from one sample, sequenced in a study of blood T cell repertoires in COVID-19. Assay used: immunoSEQ multiplex PCR; TCRdb lists only in-frame clones, some missing. The sample consists of 150,000 to 200,000 clones, 82% of them appearing once. The specimen sequenced was peripheral blood. These receptors all stem from an older woman with acute or convalescent COVID-19. Both conserved end residues are part of each CDR3. The D gene is left open where the match is weak. Only some rows state a clone size, as once, few, many or a class for expanded clones.

D,size,V,J,CDR3,DNA
.,.,TRBV4-1,TRBJ2-2,CASSRSVSRGYTGELFF,TGCGCCAGCAGTCGATCTGTGTCACGGGGGTACACCGGGGAGCTGTTTTTT
.,many,TRBV6-5,TRBJ1-6,CASRELVEGNSPLHF,TGTGCCAGCAGGGAGCTGGTAGAGGGTAATTCACCCCTCCACTTT
TRBD1,.,TRBV5-4,TRBJ1-6,CASSLVLSGGYSPLHF,TGTGCCAGCAGCTTGGTGTTGTCAGGGGGGTACTCACCCCTCCACTTT
.,.,TRBV5-1,TRBJ1-1,CASSVGQPPRGEAFF,TGCGCCAGCAGCGTTGGACAGCCCCCGAGGGGTGAAGCTTTCTTT
TRBD1,once,TRBV5-6,TRBJ2-1,CASSLGAGQDNEQFF,TGTGCCAGCAGCTTGGGCGCGGGACAGGACAATGAGCAGTTCTTC
.,.,TRBV10-3,TRBJ2-3,CAISESTPGDTQYF,TGTGCCATCAGTGAGTCGACTCCCGGTGATACGCAGTATTTT
.,.,TRBV3-1/TRBV3-2,TRBJ2-1,CASSQNQGIYEQFF,TGTGCCAGCAGCCAAAACCAGGGGATCTATGAGCAGTTCTTC
.,few,TRBV28,TRBJ1-1,CASSLTDMNTEAFF,TGTGCCAGCAGTTTGACAGATATGAACACTGAAGCTTTCTTT
.,.,TRBV7-2,TRBJ2-5,CASSATGIQETQYF,TGTGCCAGCAGCGCTACAGGGATCCAAGAGACCCAGTACTTC
TRBD2,.,TRBV11-2,TRBJ2-1,CASSLITSGSHEQFF,TGTGCCAGCAGCTTAATTACTAGCGGGAGCCATGAGCAGTTCTTC
TRBD1,many,TRBV28,TRBJ1-2,CASSSGTGDTF,TGTGCCAGCAGTTCCGGGACAGGGGACACCTTC
TRBD1,.,TRBV7-2,TRBJ2-7,CASSLEGALIEQYF,TGTGCCAGCAGCTTAGAGGGGGCCCTAATCGAGCAGTACTTC
TRBD2,.,TRBV7-2,TRBJ2-5,CASSVSSGGAGETQYF,TGTGCCAGCAGCGTTTCTAGCGGGGGGGCCGGGGAGACCCAGTACTTC
.,.,TRBV7-8,TRBJ2-6,CASLSTALRAGANVLTF,TGTGCCAGCCTGTCGACAGCCCTACGAGCTGGGGCCAACGTCCTGACTTTC
TRBD1,.,TRBV2,TRBJ2-1,CASRAGTGGYNEQFF,TGTGCCAGCAGAGCCGGGACAGGGGGTTACAATGAGCAGTTCTTC
TRBD1,.,TRBV28,TRBJ1-5,CASRSGTGDIQPQHF,TGTGCCAGCAGGTCCGGGACAGGGGATATCCAGCCCCAGCATTTT
TRBD1,.,TRBV5-4,TRBJ1-6,CASSIGTGGLNSPLHF,TGTGCCAGCAGCATTGGGACAGGGGGGTTGAATTCACCCCTCCACTTT
.,.,TRBV4-1,TRBJ2-7,CASSLPGGRGYEQYF,TGCGCCAGCAGCCTACCCGGGGGCAGGGGGTACGAGCAGTACTTC
TRBD1,.,TRBV27,TRBJ1-1,CASSPLSTGENTEAFF,TGTGCCAGCAGTCCTCTGTCGACAGGGGAAAACACTGAAGCTTTCTTT
.,.,TRBV18,TRBJ1-1,CASSPSRTFPNTEAFF,TGTGCCAGCTCACCATCAAGGACATTTCCTAACACTGAAGCTTTCTTT
TRBD1,.,TRBV15,TRBJ1-5,CATQSGTGRINQPQHF,TGTGCCACCCAGAGCGGGACAGGGCGTATTAATCAGCCCCAGCATTTT
.,few,TRBV6-2/TRBV6-3,TRBJ1-1,CASSYSYRNTEAFF,TGTGCCAGCAGTTACTCCTACCGGAACACTGAAGCTTTCTTT